This T cell receptor (beta chain) was sequenced for a study of OX40 agonist ivuxolimab in advanced cancers. At the level of the study: Patients achieving partial responses numbered three: one hepatocellular carcinoma case and two cutaneous melanoma cases.

Baseline, cycle 4 day 1, and cycle 7 day 1 were the blood sampling points. Only in-frame clones appear in the TCRdb table, and some are missing; sequencing was by immunoSEQ multiplex PCR. Among about 83,000 clones, around 84% were seen once, and the ten largest hold 6.5% to 8%. J was trimmed by 3 bases and V by 7 bases; bases with no gene match: 24. The CDR3 extends over 21 amino acids. Germline-derived CDR1 and CDR2 are LGHNT and FRNRAP. This sequence was found in an adult with an advanced solid tumor such as melanoma, head and neck, liver or kidney cancer. The chain combines TRBV12-5 with TRBJ2-1; 10 bases are shared with TRBD2. Material: CD4+ or CD8+ T cells sorted from blood, obtained in a trial of the OX40 agonist ivuxolimab. This CDR3 is CASALIPGVVAGGTVYNEQFF. The CDR3 nucleotides are TGTGCTAGTGCCTTGATACCCGGGGTGGTAGCGGGAGGAACCGTCTACAATGAGCAGTTCTTC. The whole variable domain, filled in from reference TRBV12-5 and TRBJ2-1, reads DARVTQTPRHKVTEMGQEVTMRCQPILGHNTVFWYRQTMMQGLELLAYFRNRAPLDDSGMPKDRFSAEMPDATLATLKIQPSEPRDSAVYFCASALIPGVVAGGTVYNEQFFGPGTRLTVL.